This T cell receptor beta chain was obtained from a study of metastatic and nonmetastatic thyroid tumors. Overall study: The study looked at repertoires side by side in blood and in tumor or nodule tissue from malignant and benign thyroid patients. Findings of the study overall: When malignant thyroid tumors were compared with benign nodules, TCR beta diversity was reportedly significantly higher in the malignant tumors. This held in both blood and tumor samples.

MiXCR was used by TCRdb to re-call the PCR reads. The sample lists 15,000 to 20,000 clones, about 35% occurring once. Germline-derived CDR1 and CDR2 are ENHRY and SYGVKD. The CDR3 is 15 residues long. No treatment of any kind had been given to any patient before thyroid surgery. Turning to this clone: What it binds is not known.

The sequence came from a male donor with papillary thyroid cancer or a benign thyroid nodule (not recorded which). Some clones in this sample may be carry-over from other donors' samples. Specimen: tumor tissue. V is TRBV10-3 and J is TRBJ2-7; TRBD2 aligns across 11 bases. The DNA of the CDR3 is TGTGATATCAGGGGGAGATCGACTAGCGGGGTGGAGCAGTACTTC. Its protein is CDIRGRSTSGVEQYF.